The 25 T cell receptor beta chains reported below all come from one sample, sequenced in a study of T cell responses to AZD1222 COVID-19 vaccine. Only in-frame clones appear in the TCRdb table, and some are missing; sequencing was by immunoSEQ multiplex PCR. Of more than 150,000 clones listed, roughly 93% are singletons. The starting material was peripheral blood, obtained on day 0 of AZD1222 vaccination. Every receptor here comes from an adult in good health.

The chain uses TRBV7-2 and TRBJ1-5, with TRBD1 as a possible D gene (5 bases). V lost 3 bases and J lost 4, with 13 bases in between. From germline, CDR1 is SGHTA and CDR2 FQGNSA. This CDR3 contains 15 residues. CDR3 DNA: TGTGCCAGCAGCTTTGCCCCTCGGGGGAATCAGCCCCAGCATTTT. Translation: CASSFAPRGNQPQHF.

V gene TRBV13 combines with J gene TRBJ2-1; TRBD1 matches at 10 bases. V gave up 0 bases and J gave up 8 bases; unmatched junction bases: 7. CDR1 is PRHDT and CDR2 is FYEKMQ in the germline V gene (reference sequence). This CDR3 comprises 16 residues. The CDR3, as DNA: TGTGCCAGCAGCTTAGGGGGACAGGGGTTTGCCGATGAGCAGTTCTTC. It specifies CASSLGGQGFADEQFF.

The CDR3 region is CASSFPMDGSGYNEQFF. CDR3 in DNA: TGTGCCAGCAGCTTTCCGATGGACGGGAGCGGGTACAATGAGCAGTTCTTC. The chain recombines TRBV7-2 with TRBJ2-1, with TRBD2 as a possible D gene (6 bases). CDR1 SGHTA and CDR2 FQGNSA come from the germline V gene. The CDR3 consists of 17 residues. Trimming removed 3 bases from V and 4 bases from J, with 19 bases in between.

The chain carries TRBV4-2 and TRBJ1-2, with D possibly being TRBD1 (5 bases). Germline CDR1 reads LGHNA; CDR2 reads YNFKEQ. The length of the CDR3 is 15 residues. V was shortened by 0 bases and J by 8 bases, with 16 bases between the two germline ends. DNA for the CDR3: TGTGCCAGCAGCCAAGATAGGTTTTCCAGGGTCGGCTACACCTTC. Translating gives CASSQDRFSRVGYTF.

The chain employs TRBV11-2 and TRBJ2-1; maybe TRBD1 (6 bases). The CDR3 sequence is 16 residues long. Between the trimmed V and J ends, which lost 4 bases and 5 bases, there was a span of 18 bases. Germline V CDR1 and CDR2: SGHAT, FQNNGV. The CDR3 nucleotides read TGTGCCAGCAGCTCCGGTCTGGGGGCCGGTAACAATGAGCAGTTCTTC. It yields the protein CASSSGLGAGNNEQFF.

The V call is TRBV5-1, the J call TRBJ2-5; TRBD1 matches 7 bases. CDR3 length: 15 amino acids. Trimming cost V 4 bases and J 1 base; bases outside gene matches: 7. Germline values: CDR1 SGHRS, CDR2 YFSETQ. The CDR3 reads CASSPPRDSQETQYF. In DNA, the CDR3 is TGCGCCAGCAGCCCCCCCCGGGACAGCCAAGAGACCCAGTACTTC.

The chain employs TRBV21-1 and TRBJ2-1; the listed D gene, TRBD2, was not tested against the DNA. TRBV21-1 is a listed pseudogene. The CDR3 is 20 residues long. The CDR3 reads CASSKDPELAEQRLPPEQFF. The CDR3 nucleotides are TGTGCCAGCAGCAAAGACCCAGAACTAGCGGAACAAAGACTTCCTCCCGAGCAGTTCTTC.

The rearrangement uses TRBV28 and TRBJ1-1, with 7 bases fitting TRBD1. V lost 5 bases and J lost 1; bases outside the gene matches: 4. The CDR3 is 14 residues long. Germline CDR1 MDHEN, CDR2 SYDVKM. The CDR3, as DNA: TGTGCCAGCAGTACCCGACAGGGGAACACTGAAGCTTTCTTT. This gives the protein CASSTRQGNTEAFF.

The V gene is TRBV19, the J gene TRBJ1-5; tentative D call: TRBD1 (5 bases). Trimming took 5 bases from V and 1 from J, leaving 12 bases between them. Germline loops: CDR1 LNHDA, CDR2 SQIVND (reference sequence). CDR3 length equals 15 residues. The CDR3 loop is CASSSGILSNQPQHF. CDR3 coding DNA: TGTGCCAGTAGTTCAGGGATCCTAAGCAATCAGCCCCAGCATTTT.

The gene calls are TRBV28 and TRBJ2-1; 11 bases are a match to TRBD2. The CDR3 length is 15 residues. Trimming cost V 6 bases and J 6 bases; bases outside gene matches: 7. In germline, CDR1 is MDHEN, CDR2 SYDVKM. Here the CDR3 DNA reads TGTGCCAGCAGACTACTAGCGGGAGTTTTCAATGAGCAGTTCTTC. It translates to CASRLLAGVFNEQFF.

As for this clone: The same CDR3 arises from other DNA sequences in this sample as well. This chain links TRBV9 with TRBJ2-7; D may be TRBD2 (7 bases). The CDR3 is 14 amino acids. Trimming stripped 4 bases from V and 5 bases from J, with 16 bases between. CDR1 is SGDLS and CDR2 is YYNGEE in the germline V gene. In DNA form, the CDR3 reads TGTGCCAGCAGCCCAGGAGGGGGGGCCCACGAGCAGTACTTC. Its protein is CASSPGGGAHEQYF.

The V gene is TRBV28, the J gene TRBJ2-3; 9 bases are a match to TRBD2. The CDR3 sequence is 16 residues long. With 6 bases clipped from V and 4 bases from J, the junction kept 11 bases outside the gene matches. Germline CDR1 MDHEN, CDR2 SYDVKM. The CDR3 nucleotides read TGTGCCAGCAGCCCCCCGGGACTAGCTCTGGCAGATACGCAGTATTTT. It yields the protein CASSPPGLALADTQYF. The variable domain in full, completed from reference TRBV28 and TRBJ2-3, reads DVKVTQSSRYLVKRTGEKVFLECVQDMDHENMFWYRQDPGLGLRLIYFSYDVKMKEKGDIPEGYSVSREKKERFSLILESASTNQTSMYLCASSPPGLALADTQYFGPGTRLTVL.

The genes are TRBV6-2 or TRBV6-3 and TRBJ2-4; possible D gene TRBD1, 6 bases. Germline CDR1 MNHEY, CDR2 SVGEGT. The ends were cut back, 2 bases at V and 15 bases at J, with 20 bases in the middle. The CDR3 contains 14 residues. CDR3 sequence reads: CASSYTSPGHARYF. DNA for the CDR3: TGTGCCAGCAGTTACACCTCACCGGGACATGCCCGGTACTTC.

The chain's CDR3 is CAISEPDGLNYGYTF. The CDR3 bases are TGTGCCATCAGTGAGCCGGACGGGTTGAACTATGGCTACACCTTC. The rearrangement links TRBV10-3 to TRBJ1-2, with D unclear. This CDR3 region has 15 residues. The V end lost 2 bases, the J end lost 2 bases, and 12 bases lay between the germline ends. Germline V gene lookup returns CDR1 ENHRY and CDR2 SYGVKD.

The chain has TRBV27 and TRBJ2-7, with no clear D. V lost 0 bases and J 0 bases, leaving 12 bases between the germline ends. Germline-derived CDR1 and CDR2 are MNHEY and SMNVEV (reference sequence). The CDR3 contains 16 residues. This CDR3 is CASSLSIPPGSYEQYF. The CDR3 nucleotides are TGTGCCAGCAGTTTATCGATCCCCCCCGGCTCCTACGAGCAGTACTTC.

V usage is TRBV5-6 and J usage is TRBJ1-1; D remains unclear. Germline V gives CDR1 SGHDT, CDR2 YYEEEE. Deletions cut 6 bases from V and 0 bases from J, with 15 bases between. The CDR3 runs 15 residues. The CDR3 loop reads CASTSGVRLNTEAFF. Here the CDR3 DNA reads TGTGCCAGCACATCCGGGGTCAGGTTGAACACTGAAGCTTTCTTT.

About this clone: The same CDR3 can be traced to other DNA sequences in this sample. The chain employs TRBV27 and TRBJ2-7; 8 bases are a match to TRBD1. Germline assignment: CDR1 MNHEY and CDR2 SMNVEV (reference sequence). V lost 3 bases to trimming and J lost 3 bases; unmatched junction nucleotides: 1. The CDR3 consists of 13 residues. The CDR3 sequence: CASSFGQGYEQYF. The DNA for the CDR3 is TGTGCCAGCAGTTTCGGACAGGGCTACGAGCAGTACTTC.

The V call is TRBV19, the J call TRBJ2-7; 10 bases fit TRBD1. Per germline, CDR1 LNHDA and CDR2 SQIVND (reference sequence). The CDR3 is 16 residues long. The V and J ends lost 3 bases and 2 bases, in that order; junction bases with no gene match: 7. The CDR3 spells CASSMLPGQGTYEQYF. Written as DNA, the CDR3 is TGTGCCAGTAGTATGCTCCCGGGACAGGGGACCTACGAGCAGTACTTC.

V gene TRBV27 combines with J gene TRBJ2-7; 8 nucleotides align to TRBD1. The germline gives CDR1 MNHEY, CDR2 SMNVEV (reference sequence). The V segment lost 5 bases and the J segment 13 bases; nucleotides outside the gene matches: 7. This CDR3 has 11 amino acids. This CDR3 reads CASSLGTGLYF. The CDR3 DNA follows: TGTGCCAGCAGTCTGGGGACAGGTCTTTACTTC.

The chain carries TRBV10-3 and TRBJ2-5, with TRBD2 as a possible D gene (6 bases). Trimming took 4 bases from V and 2 from J, leaving 14 bases between them. Germline V lookup: CDR1 ENHRY, CDR2 SYGVKD. The CDR3 totals 15 residues. CDR3 sequence (DNA): TGTGCCATCAGTGGGCTAGCGAGCACACAAGAGACCCAGTACTTC. As protein: CAISGLASTQETQYF.

This chain links TRBV7-8 with TRBJ2-7; D gene unclear. Germline-derived CDR1 and CDR2 are SGHVS and FQNEAQ. V lost 0 bases and J 2 bases, leaving 11 bases between the germline ends. The CDR3 has 15 residues. The DNA of the CDR3 is TGTGCCAGCAGCTTAGCCCAGACTTATACCTACGAGCAGTACTTC. Amino acid sequence: CASSLAQTYTYEQYF.

This chain joins TRBV7-6 and TRBJ1-3; 7 bases line up with TRBD1. V gave up 8 bases and J gave up 0 bases; unmatched junction bases: 4. The CDR3 contains 14 residues. The germline gives CDR1 SGHVS, CDR2 FNYEAQ. CDR3 in DNA: TGTGCCAGCGGTGCAGGGGGCTCTGGAAACACCATATATTTT. Encoded protein: CASGAGGSGNTIYF.

The chain uses TRBV6-2 or TRBV6-3 and TRBJ1-1; D is perhaps TRBD1 (5 bases). V dropped 2 bases and J dropped 2 bases, with 18 bases sitting between them. Germline CDR1 MNHEY, CDR2 SVGEGT. The CDR3 has 17 amino acids. The CDR3 nucleotides read TGTGCCAGCAGTTACCCCGGACACGGAAGCAGAAACACTGAAGCTTTCTTT. It yields the protein CASSYPGHGSRNTEAFF.

The J gene is TRBJ2-2, the V gene TRBV7-3; 11 positions agree with TRBD1. The CDR3 contains 14 residues. The ends lost 4 bases at V and 5 bases at J; junction bases unmatched: 0. The germline V gene has CDR1 SGHTA and CDR2 FQGTGA. The CDR3 is CASSWDRGTGELFF. The CDR3 region has the DNA TGTGCCAGCAGCTGGGACAGGGGGACCGGGGAGCTGTTTTTT.

V gene TRBV5-5 combines with J gene TRBJ1-3, with TRBD1 matching over 7 bases. This CDR3 spans 15 amino acids. V lost 4 bases to trimming and J lost 2 bases; unmatched junction nucleotides: 6. In germline, CDR1 is SGHKS, CDR2 YYEKEE (reference sequence). The CDR3 coding sequence is TGTGCCAGCAGCGCCCAGGGGGGTGCTGGAAACACCATATATTTT. Protein: CASSAQGGAGNTIYF.